This TCR beta chain was recorded in a study of T cell repertoires in cytomegalovirus infection. In the study overall: An indication of both CMV infection and matching HLA type came from public TCR beta signatures.

Findings of the study overall: The study found HLA-C-restricted CMV-specific TCR beta clonotypes dominating the ex vivo response. Using cumulative public TCR beta family frequency, the authors identified those who carried CMV together with the relevant HLA.

TCRdb re-called the reads with MiXCR, one entry per CDR3 protein. The sample has about 450,000 distinct CDR3 sequences, 30% to 40% seen once; the top ten hold roughly 13%. Of note for this clonotype: The target antigen is unknown.

Sequenced material: PBMCs. The TCR originated in a human donor in good health (CMV status not recorded). Some clones in this sample may be carry-over from other donors' samples.

Here the CDR3 reads CATRDNYGYTF. The CDR3 nucleotides read TGTGCTACTAGGGACAACTATGGCTACACCTTC. The gene calls are TRBV7-7 and TRBJ1-2, with a weak D call TRBD1 (5 bases). The CDR3 contains 11 residues. Germline V gene data show CDR1 as SSHAT and CDR2 as FNYEAQ (reference sequence). The full variable domain, rest sourced from reference TRBV7-7 and TRBJ1-2, is GAGVSQSPRYKVTKRGQDVTLRCDPISSHATLYWYQQALGQGPEFLTYFNYEAQPDKSGLPSDRFSAERPEGSISTLTIQRTEQRDSAMYRCATRDNYGYTFGSGTRLTVV.